The clone carrying this TCR beta chain was observed at least ten times. Its antigen is not identified. Via MiXCR, TCRdb re-called the 5' RACE reads, giving one row per CDR3 protein. Among hundreds of thousands of distinct CDR3 sequences listed, over 15% were seen once. This record comes from a study of T cells after yellow fever vaccination. Study outcomes and limitations: Clones from primary vaccination mostly reappeared after the booster (around 97% CD4, under 90% CD8).

The TCR sequence derives from a man younger than 35 who received the YFV17D yellow fever vaccine. Sequencing used PBMCs, obtained before the yellow fever booster vaccination.

The DNA of the CDR3 is TGTGCCAGCAGCCCTCGTGGGGGGGGCGGGCGCAGGAATGAGCAGTTCTTC. It specifies CASSPRGGGGRRNEQFF. This chain joins TRBV7-2 and TRBJ2-1; possible D gene TRBD2, 7 bases. With 5 bases removed from V and 7 bases from J, the gap between germline ends came to 24 bases. The CDR3 is 17 amino acids. CDR1 and CDR2 from the germline V gene are SGHTA and FQGNSA. Using reference TRBV7-2 and TRBJ2-1 for the parts outside the CDR3, the full variable domain is GAGVSQSPSNKVTEKGKDVELRCDPISGHTALYWYRQSLGQGLEFLIYFQGNSAPDKSGLPSDRFSAERTGGSVSTLTIQRTQQEDSAVYLCASSPRGGGGRRNEQFFGPGTRLTVL.